This TCR beta chain was identified in a study of read filtering for tumor transcriptome and immune sequencing (dated by TCRdb to 2018 to 2020). Broadly, across the study: The cohort was composed of 17 male and roughly 13 female patients, with a mean age of roughly 70 years and an age range of about 40 to 90. By revised international staging, eight or nine patients were R-ISS I, some 17 were R-ISS II and more than five were R-ISS III. After DNase treatment, whole-transcriptome libraries were prepared with the TruSeq RNA Access Library Prep Kit. Per sample, about 4.05 to 10.27 million TCR-region mapped reads were obtained with IR-seq, compared with only about 85 to 1,400 with RNA-seq. Using the same bone marrow samples, the study compared TCR repertoires obtained by targeted immune repertoire sequencing with those obtained by bulk whole-transcriptome sequencing. As a main aim, a read-filtering strategy for immune repertoire data was addressed, with the specific question being whether clonotypes supported by a single read should be removed.

Comments on this clonotype: What this receptor recognizes is not known. Base qualities are not at hand, and no much larger clone is one base apart.

TCR libraries were built from about 420 ng RNA with the Immunoverse kit, using molecular barcoded adaptors covering alpha/delta and beta/gamma chains. TCR library preparation used the same RNA that went into transcriptome sequencing. Sequencing of the TCR libraries was done on an Illumina HiSeq 4000 with 2 x 150 cycles. The original pipeline was this. Using MiXCR, which included quality filtering and error correction, TCR reads were aligned to human V, D, J and C references and then assembled into CDR3 clonotypes. Clonotype counts and gene usage diversity were analyzed with the tcR package in R. For inspection of raw mapping reads, RNA-seq reads were mapped by STAR aligner version 2.5.3a onto GRCh37 of the human genome. To test the effect of sequencing depth on detected clonotypes, IR-seq fastq files were randomly downsampled using Seqtk 1.3. TCRdb trimmed public reads at Q25 via fastp, called clones via MiXCR and kept in-frame beta chains. Rows are combined by CDR3 protein, so each entry shows the most common genes and DNA. These V and J calls originate from TCRdb's pipeline instead of the authors' own analysis. For this sample there are 40,000 or so distinct CDR3 sequences; less than 15% appear just once. The ten largest clones add up to 18% of the sample.

The full study reports these points: The correlation between IR-seq and RNA-seq shared clonotype proportions was increased by removal of single-read clonotypes. Clonotypes were captured by IR-seq at much higher depth and more reliably than by RNA-seq, and smaller IR-seq throughput was sufficient for identification of most shared clonotypes. Rather than purified T cells, the sorted CD138-negative fraction was a mixed bone marrow immune population. Single-read clonotypes made up 80% to 85% of clonotypes but roughly 3.2% of total reads in IR-seq, and less than 75% of clonotypes and approximately 48% of reads in RNA-seq.

Germline trimming: 1 base from V, 3 bases from J; junction bases outside gene matches: 6. CDR1 and CDR2 are read off the germline V gene as LGHNA and YSLEER. The CDR3 runs 16 amino acids, cysteine and phenylalanine included. Here the CDR3 DNA is all that survives: 48 bases in frame from base 1. Each patient had bone marrow sampled at the time of active disease. Isolation of bone marrow mononuclear cells was performed by Ficoll-Hypaque density gradient centrifugation. Myeloma plasma cells were removed and CD138-negative cells were obtained by negative selection following labeling with CD138 magnetic microbeads on a MACS separator. Purity of the isolated cells was checked by flow cytometry on an Attune NxT using CD138 antibodies. Total RNA was extracted using TRIzol reagent and was quantified on a NanoDrop spectrophotometer. Paired RNA-seq and IR-seq were performed on each patient's CD138-negative bone marrow sample.

The TCR originated in a donor aged 40 or over with multiple myeloma. Sequenced: a population of CD138-negative cells sorted from bone marrow. This sample's cell subset or site label indicates: bone marrow mononuclear cells depleted of CD138+ plasma/myeloma cells by negative magnetic selection. This chain joins TRBV4-3 to TRBJ2-5, with 9 bases in between that match TRBD1. The CDR3 region has the sequence CASSQGDRANEETQYF. The sequence in DNA is TGCGCCAGCAGCCAAGGGGACAGGGCTAATGAAGAGACCCAGTACTTC.